A single sample gave rise to the 12 T cell receptor beta chains below, sequenced in a study of T-cell memory formation after mild COVID-19. MiXCR was run by TCRdb on the 5' RACE reads, yielding one entry per CDR3 protein. The top ten clones hold around 23% of a sample with 250,000 to 350,000 distinct CDR3 sequences, 14% of them seen once. Sequencing used PBMCs or a T cell subset sorted from them (not recorded which). These receptor sequences come from a man aged 18 to 30 who had mild COVID-19 (a few samples of this study predate the infection). Cell type and time point are not known.

This clonotype was detected a few times. The chain is built from TRBV7-2 and TRBJ1-6; tentatively, D is TRBD1 (6 bases). The length of the CDR3 is 14 residues. Per the germline V gene, CDR1 is SGHTA and CDR2 is FQGNSA. The V gene lost 9 bases and the J gene lost 0 bases, with 9 bases spanning the gap. In DNA, the CDR3 is TGTGCCAGTGGACAGAGCTCCTATAATTCACCCCTCCACTTT. It is translated as CASGQSSYNSPLHF.

The CDR3 sequence: CASSLALGPGLFF. In nucleotides, the CDR3 is TGTGCCAGCAGTTTAGCGCTAGGGCCGGGACTGTTTTTT. This chain connects TRBV12-3 or TRBV12-4 to TRBJ1-4; unclear D gene. V lost 0 bases and J lost 13, with 12 bases in between. CDR3 length: 13 residues.

V is TRBV5-1 and J is TRBJ1-2, with D perhaps TRBD1 (5 bases). Germline V CDR1 and CDR2: SGHRS, YFSETQ. The length of the CDR3 is 15 residues. V was pared by 3 bases and J by 1 base, with 13 bases between. The CDR3 region is CASSSPGESNYGYTF. CDR3 DNA sequence: TGCGCCAGCAGCTCCCCGGGGGAAAGTAACTATGGCTACACCTTC.

The CDR3 spells CASSSGAQETQYF. DNA for the CDR3: TGCGCCAGCAGTTCCGGAGCCCAAGAGACCCAGTACTTC. This rearrangement joins TRBV5-1 to TRBJ2-5; D not certain. V lost 5 bases to trimming and J lost 1 base, with 9 bases between them. From germline, CDR1 is SGHRS and CDR2 YFSETQ. The CDR3 has 13 residues.

The chain couples TRBV11-3 to TRBJ2-1; the D gene is possibly TRBD2 (7 bases). This CDR3 spans 15 amino acids. The V end was cut by 4 bases, the J end by 4 bases, with 14 bases between. Germline-derived CDR1 and CDR2 are SGHNT and YENEEA. The CDR3 protein is CASSSGGGPYNEQFF. CDR3 DNA: TGTGCCAGCAGCTCGGGGGGCGGCCCTTACAATGAGCAGTTCTTC.

This clonotype showed up just once. The chain is built from TRBV30 and TRBJ2-3; D is possibly TRBD1 (5 bases). V was cut by 0 bases and J by 2 bases, with 15 bases left in between. CDR1 and CDR2 from the germline V gene are GTSNPN and SVGIG (reference sequence). The CDR3 length is 16 residues. The CDR3 DNA reads TGTGCCTGGAGTGTACGGGCAGGGCGAAACACAGATACGCAGTATTTT. Translating gives CAWSVRAGRNTDTQYF.

The genes are TRBV4-2 and TRBJ1-1; 7 bases agree with TRBD1. Germline V gene sequence: CDR1 LGHNA, CDR2 YNFKEQ. The V and J ends lost 4 bases and 1 base, in that order; junction bases with no gene match: 3. The CDR3 runs to 14 residues. The CDR3, as DNA: TGTGCCAGCAGCCCGACAGGGACGAACACTGAAGCTTTCTTT. Translation gives CASSPTGTNTEAFF.

V gene TRBV11-2 combines with J gene TRBJ2-7; the D gene is possibly TRBD2 (5 bases). The V end was cut by 0 bases, the J end by 9 bases, with 15 bases between. The CDR3 is 14 residues long. Germline V gene data show CDR1 as SGHAT and CDR2 as FQNNGV. The CDR3 loop is CASSLDRRTMGQYV. DNA of the CDR3: TGTGCCAGCAGCTTAGATAGGAGGACGATGGGGCAGTACGTC.

In its sample, this clonotype was seen a few times. The chain is built from TRBV5-1 and TRBJ1-1; 7 positions agree with TRBD1. The CDR3 is 15 amino acids. Per germline, CDR1 SGHRS and CDR2 YFSETQ. V lost 3 bases and J lost 0; bases outside the gene matches: 5. The CDR3 reads CASSSKQGLNTEAFF. CDR3 coding DNA: TGCGCCAGCAGCTCGAAACAGGGGTTGAACACTGAAGCTTTCTTT. The full variable domain, in which reference TRBV5-1 and TRBJ1-1 provide the parts outside the CDR3, is KAGVTQTPRYLIKTRGQQVTLSCSPISGHRSVSWYQQTPGQGLQFLFEYFSETQRNKGNFPGRFSGRQFSNSRSEMNVSTLELGDSALYLCASSSKQGLNTEAFFGQGTRLTVV.

This clonotype was seen only a few times. This rearrangement joins TRBV7-9 to TRBJ1-2, with unresolved D. The CDR3 length is 15 residues. The germline V gene has CDR1 SEHNR and CDR2 FQNEAQ (reference sequence). Deletions cut 3 bases from V and 2 bases from J, with 13 bases between. This CDR3 is CASSFPVGLNYGYTF. The CDR3 nucleotides read TGTGCCAGCAGCTTCCCCGTCGGGTTAAACTATGGCTACACCTTC.

This clonotype was observed a few times. The V and J genes are TRBV27 and TRBJ1-6; no definite D call. The V end was cut by 3 bases, the J end by 4 bases, with 7 bases between. This CDR3 contains 14 residues. Germline V gives CDR1 MNHEY, CDR2 SMNVEV (reference sequence). This chain's CDR3 is CASSLLQYNSPLHF. The CDR3, as DNA: TGTGCCAGCAGTTTGTTACAGTATAATTCACCCCTCCACTTT.

This clonotype has at least ten counts. This chain joins TRBV6-5 and TRBJ1-1; tentative D call: TRBD1 (5 bases). In germline, CDR1 is MNHEY, CDR2 SVGAGI. The V end lost 2 bases, the J end lost 1 base, and 8 bases lay between the germline ends. The CDR3 length is 14 residues. The CDR3 spells CASSYGQGNTEAFF. In nucleotides, the CDR3 is TGTGCCAGCAGTTACGGTCAGGGGAACACTGAAGCTTTCTTT.